These 32 T cell receptor beta chains originate from one sample sequenced in a study of shared clonotypes between healthy human individuals. The repertoire was sequenced with immunoSEQ multiplex PCR; TCRdb's copy has only in-frame clones and lacks some. Here the sample spans 950,000 to 1,300,000 clones, 65% to 80% being singletons. The sample taken for sequencing was memory CD4+ T cells sorted from blood. Documented subset: CD45RA-negative fraction. The receptors were gathered from a man in his late teens or twenties in good health.

The V call is TRBV5-1, the J call TRBJ2-1, with D hard to call. CDR3 length: 12 amino acids. V was clipped by 0 bases and J by 7 bases, with 5 bases between them. The germline gives CDR1 SGHRS, CDR2 YFSETQ. CDR3 DNA sequence: TGCGCCAGCAGCTTGGAACGGAATGAGCAGTTCTTC. This translates into CASSLERNEQFF.

V and J are TRBV4-1 and TRBJ2-1, with D tentatively TRBD2 (6 bases). Trimming left V 1 base short and J 4 bases short, with 17 bases between. Germline CDR1 is MGHRA and CDR2 is YSYEKL. The CDR3 is made up of 17 amino acids. CDR3: CASSQGARDLVYNEQFF. The CDR3 nucleotides are TGCGCCAGCAGCCAAGGGGCGCGGGACTTAGTATACAATGAGCAGTTCTTC.

The chain links TRBV27 to TRBJ1-4; D is ambiguous. The germline V gene has CDR1 MNHEY and CDR2 SMNVEV (reference sequence). The V and J ends lost 4 bases and 8 bases respectively, with 11 bases between them. The CDR3 length is 13 residues. This chain's CDR3 is CASSWRGDEKLFF. The CDR3 DNA sequence: TGTGCCAGCAGTTGGCGGGGTGACGAAAAACTGTTTTTT.

This clone has only one observation. The chain recombines TRBV25-1 with TRBJ2-5, with TRBD2 matching 8 bases. V shed 6 bases, J shed 3 bases, and the junction held 3 bases outside the gene matches. The V gene's germline CDR1 is MGHDK and CDR2 SYGVNS. CDR3 length equals 13 residues. The CDR3 DNA follows: TGTGCCAGCAGGGGGCGGGGGGAAGAGACCCAGTACTTC. Amino acid sequence: CASRGRGEETQYF. Drawing the rest from reference TRBV25-1 and TRBJ2-5, the complete variable domain is EADIYQTPRYLVIGTGKKITLECSQTMGHDKMYWYQQDPGMELHLIHYSYGVNSTEKGDLSSESTVSRIRTEHFPLTLESARPSHTSQYLCASRGRGEETQYFGPGTRLLVL.

This chain uses TRBV5-1 with TRBJ2-7; 7 bases align to TRBD2. There are 14 residues in the CDR3. Germline V gene lookup returns CDR1 SGHRS and CDR2 YFSETQ. Germline trimming cut 4 bases from V and 1 base from J; bases unmatched to any gene: 5. The CDR3 bases are TGCGCCAGCAGCCCAGGGACTAATTCCTACGAGCAGTACTTC. It yields the protein CASSPGTNSYEQYF.

This clone was counted between two and nine times. The gene calls are TRBV15 and TRBJ2-6; D unresolved. The V gene lost 0 bases and the J gene lost 5 bases, with 8 bases spanning the gap. The germline gives CDR1 LNHNV, CDR2 YYDKDF (reference sequence). The CDR3 contains 15 residues. CDR3 nucleotide sequence: TGTGCCACCAGCAGAGATTCCGCAAGGGCCAACGTCCTGACTTTC. This sequence encodes CATSRDSARANVLTF.

CDR3 sequence reads: CASSSGTDPAEQYF. CDR3 DNA: TGTGCCAGCAGTTCCGGGACAGACCCTGCGGAGCAGTACTTC. The chain uses TRBV28 and TRBJ2-7; 7 nucleotides match TRBD1. With V trimmed by 4 bases and J by 7 bases, 10 bases remained unmatched. CDR3 length equals 14 residues. Germline CDR1 reads MDHEN; CDR2 reads SYDVKM.

The V call is TRBV9, the J call TRBJ2-1; 11 nucleotides agree with TRBD2. Trimming took 0 bases from V and 4 from J; bases not matched to a gene: 9. This CDR3 comprises 18 residues. Germline loops: CDR1 SGDLS, CDR2 YYNGEE. The CDR3 spells CASSVEVSGGALYNEQFF. The CDR3 DNA reads as TGTGCCAGCAGCGTAGAGGTTAGCGGGGGGGCTCTTTACAATGAGCAGTTCTTC.

The chain is built from TRBV5-1 and TRBJ1-6; 10 positions match TRBD1. V dropped 4 bases and J dropped 10; count of bases not matched to a gene: 8. Germline V gene sequence: CDR1 SGHRS, CDR2 YFSETQ. This CDR3 has 15 amino acids. The CDR3 is CASSVSGTGVSPLHF. CDR3 sequence (DNA): TGCGCCAGCAGCGTCTCCGGGACAGGGGTATCACCCCTCCACTTT. The full variable domain, rest sourced from reference TRBV5-1 and TRBJ1-6, is KAGVTQTPRYLIKTRGQQVTLSCSPISGHRSVSWYQQTPGQGLQFLFEYFSETQRNKGNFPGRFSGRQFSNSRSEMNVSTLELGDSALYLCASSVSGTGVSPLHFGNGTRLTVT.

CDR3 DNA: TGTGCCAGCAGCCCCGGACAGGCAATGAACTATGGCTACACCTTC. Translation gives CASSPGQAMNYGYTF. This chain uses TRBV7-9 with TRBJ1-2; 7 nucleotides match TRBD1. V trimming: 5 bases; J trimming: 2 bases; junction bases outside the gene matches: 8. In germline, CDR1 is SEHNR, CDR2 FQNEAQ (reference sequence). The CDR3 is 15 amino acids.

The rearrangement uses TRBV29-1 and TRBJ2-3; D not resolved. Germline CDR1 and CDR2: SQVTM and ANQGSEA. The V end lost 2 bases, the J end lost 0 bases, and 12 bases lay between the germline ends. This CDR3 is built from 15 residues. The chain's CDR3 is CSVESTDTSTDTQYF. The CDR3 DNA sequence: TGCAGCGTTGAATCGACTGACACTAGCACAGATACGCAGTATTTT.

This chain joins TRBV5-1 and TRBJ1-1; 8 nucleotides agree with TRBD1. CDR3 length: 15 amino acids. Germline CDR1 is SGHRS and CDR2 is YFSETQ. J gave up 1 base and V 6 bases, and 8 bases lay outside the gene matches. The chain's CDR3 is CASMDQGAPNTEAFF. CDR3 sequence (DNA): TGCGCCAGCATGGACCAGGGGGCCCCGAACACTGAAGCTTTCTTT.

The chain links TRBV5-6 to TRBJ2-7, with 10 bases matching TRBD2. The J segment lost 1 base and the V segment lost 4 bases, leaving 5 bases of the junction unmatched. CDR1 is SGHDT, CDR2 YYEEEE, per germline. The CDR3 has 15 amino acids. The CDR3 reads CASSPLAGVSYEQYF. CDR3 DNA sequence: TGTGCCAGCAGCCCCCTAGCGGGAGTATCCTACGAGCAGTACTTC.

This chain connects TRBV5-1 to TRBJ1-1, with TRBD1 identical over 11 bases. The CDR3 loop spans 14 amino acids. After removal of 8 bases from V and 3 bases from J, the junction contained 6 bases not matched to a gene. CDR1 and CDR2 (germline): SGHRS, YFSETQ. The DNA of the CDR3 is TGCGCCAGTGGGACAGGGGGAGGGGACACTGAAGCTTTCTTT. It specifies CASGTGGGDTEAFF.

V is TRBV11-3 and J is TRBJ2-3, with TRBD2 matching over 10 bases. Germline V gene sequence: CDR1 SGHNT, CDR2 YENEEA. V shed 5 bases and J 4 bases; nucleotides not matched to a gene: 15. The CDR3 sequence is 18 residues long. CDR3 loop: CASSRHPGGSGGSDTQYF. The CDR3, as DNA: TGTGCCAGCAGCAGGCACCCCGGAGGTAGCGGGGGGTCAGATACGCAGTATTTT.

The chain couples TRBV7-2 to TRBJ2-7; TRBD1 aligns across 7 bases. The J segment lost 2 bases and the V segment lost 5 bases, leaving 6 bases of the junction unmatched. The CDR3 is made up of 14 amino acids. Germline V gene sequence: CDR1 SGHTA, CDR2 FQGNSA. CDR3 bases: TGTGCCAGCAGCGGCCCGGGACAGACCTACGAGCAGTACTTC. It codes for CASSGPGQTYEQYF.

V and J are TRBV5-3 and TRBJ2-2; the D gene is possibly TRBD2 (5 bases). TRBV5-3 is marked as an open reading frame, function uncertain. This CDR3 region has 14 residues. V lost 0 bases to trimming and J lost 3 bases, with 6 bases between them. This CDR3 reads CARSLERDTGELFF. The CDR3 DNA reads TGTGCCAGAAGCTTGGAGAGGGACACCGGGGAGCTGTTTTTT.

V usage is TRBV5-1 and J usage is TRBJ1-4, with D perhaps TRBD1 (5 bases). Trimming pared 1 base from V and 2 bases from J, leaving 12 bases between. CDR1 is SGHRS and CDR2 is YFSETQ in the germline V gene. The CDR3 sequence is 16 residues long. CDR3 in amino acids: CASSLSWGATNEKLFF. DNA for the CDR3: TGCGCCAGCAGCTTGTCCTGGGGCGCGACTAATGAAAAACTGTTTTTT.

J is TRBJ2-5 and V is TRBV10-3, with unresolved D. Germline V gives CDR1 ENHRY, CDR2 SYGVKD. V was clipped by 3 bases and J by 3 bases, with 8 bases between them. This CDR3 is 13 amino acids long. CDR3: CAISEWREETQYF. The CDR3 DNA follows: TGTGCCATCAGTGAATGGCGAGAAGAGACCCAGTACTTC.

Points on this clone: Other DNA sequences from this sample encode an identical CDR3 as well. The rearrangement joins TRBV7-9 to TRBJ1-6; perhaps TRBD1 as D (5 bases). This CDR3 is built from 14 residues. The germline V gene has CDR1 SEHNR and CDR2 FQNEAQ (reference sequence). V lost 5 bases, J lost 5 bases, and 10 bases lay in between. In nucleotides, the CDR3 is TGTGCCAGCAGCCTGATACAGGATAATTCACCCCTCCACTTT. As protein: CASSLIQDNSPLHF.

This chain joins TRBV28 and TRBJ2-2, with D maybe TRBD1 (5 bases). The CDR3 covers 15 residues. Deletions cut 5 bases from V and 6 bases from J, with 16 bases between. From germline, CDR1 is MDHEN and CDR2 SYDVKM. Here the CDR3 reads CASSPLREGAGELFF. In DNA, the CDR3 is TGTGCCAGCAGTCCCCTTCGAGAAGGGGCCGGGGAGCTGTTTTTT.

The CDR3 region has the DNA TGTGCCAGCAGCTTAGATGAGGAATTCCGAAACACCATATATTTT. Translation gives CASSLDEEFRNTIYF. This sequence joins TRBV7-8 and TRBJ1-3; D call uncertain. The ends were cut back, 1 base at V and 5 bases at J, with 12 bases in the middle. Germline-derived CDR1 and CDR2 are SGHVS and FQNEAQ. The CDR3 has 15 amino acids. The complete variable domain, with remaining parts taken from reference TRBV7-8 and TRBJ1-3, reads GAGVSQSPRYKVAKRGQDVALRCDPISGHVSLFWYQQALGQGPEFLTYFQNEAQLDKSGLPSDRFFAERPEGSVSTLKIQRTQQEDSAVYLCASSLDEEFRNTIYFGEGSWLTVV.

The V and J genes are TRBV7-2 and TRBJ2-7, with 14 bases identical to TRBD2. The CDR3 length is 16 residues. CDR1 is SGHTA and CDR2 is FQGNSA in the germline V gene. V lost 5 bases and J lost 4; bases outside the gene matches: 7. The CDR3 bases are TGTGCCAGCAGCCCGACTAGCGGGAGGGCCGGGTACGAGCAGTACTTC. Amino acid sequence: CASSPTSGRAGYEQYF.

This clone appeared a single time. The rearrangement uses TRBV15 and TRBJ2-3; D possibly uses TRBD1 or TRBD2 (6 bases each). The CDR3 has 15 amino acids. CDR1 LNHNV and CDR2 YYDKDF come from the germline V gene (reference sequence). Trimming stripped 8 bases from V and 0 bases from J, with 15 bases between. The CDR3 region has the DNA TGTGCCACCCGGCTCGGGGGCTCTAGCACAGATACGCAGTATTTT. Protein sequence: CATRLGGSSTDTQYF.

This clone was seen ten or more times. This chain links TRBV6-1 with TRBJ2-7; D may be TRBD1 (7 bases). CDR3 length equals 16 residues. Germline CDR1 reads MNHNS; CDR2 reads SASEGT. V dropped 4 bases and J dropped 0 bases, with 16 bases sitting between them. The CDR3 bases are TGTGCCAGCAGTGGGGGGGCCGGGACAGCCTCCTACGAGCAGTACTTC. It translates to CASSGGAGTASYEQYF.

V and J are TRBV5-6 and TRBJ2-7; 9 bases agree with TRBD1. The length of the CDR3 is 17 residues. The J segment lost 7 bases and the V segment lost 3 bases, leaving 17 bases of the junction unmatched. Germline V lookup: CDR1 SGHDT, CDR2 YYEEEE. CDR3 nucleotides: TGTGCCAGCAGCTCAGGGCCGAGGACAGGGGCCTTCGGGGAGCAGTACTTC. As protein: CASSSGPRTGAFGEQYF.

In this sample, this clone turned up a few times. V gene TRBV10-3 combines with J gene TRBJ1-6; no clear D gene. This CDR3 spans 14 amino acids. The V end was cut by 5 bases, the J end by 4 bases, with 9 bases between. Germline lookup yields CDR1 ENHRY and CDR2 SYGVKD. As DNA, the CDR3 is TGTGCCATCAGTCGACTCGAGTATAATTCACCCCTCCACTTT. Protein: CAISRLEYNSPLHF.

The V and J genes are TRBV7-9 and TRBJ2-5; D unresolved. There are 14 residues in the CDR3. Germline V CDR1 and CDR2: SEHNR, FQNEAQ (reference sequence). V lost 3 bases and J 1 base, leaving 9 bases between the germline ends. The chain's CDR3 is CASSFTELQETQYF. Written as DNA, the CDR3 is TGTGCCAGCAGCTTCACAGAACTCCAAGAGACCCAGTACTTC.

The chain's CDR3 is CASIPQRVTGELFF. The CDR3 nucleotides read TGTGCCAGCATTCCCCAAAGGGTGACCGGGGAGCTGTTTTTT. J is TRBJ2-2 and V is TRBV28, with D hard to call. The V end lost 7 bases, the J end lost 5 bases, and 14 bases lay between the germline ends. The CDR3 has 14 amino acids. Germline V gives CDR1 MDHEN, CDR2 SYDVKM.

V and J are TRBV6-1 and TRBJ2-5, with 7 bases that match TRBD1. Germline lookup yields CDR1 MNHNS and CDR2 SASEGT. CDR3 length: 14 amino acids. J gave up 0 bases and V 7 bases, and 5 bases lay outside the gene matches. CDR3 nucleotides: TGTGCCAGCATCCTGACAGGGAACCAAGAGACCCAGTACTTC. Its translation is CASILTGNQETQYF.

DNA of the CDR3: TGTGCCAGCAAAAGAGGGACTAACTATGGCTACACCTTC. It is translated as CASKRGTNYGYTF. The chain carries TRBV6-1 and TRBJ1-2, with unresolved D. Germline values: CDR1 MNHNS, CDR2 SASEGT. Trimming removed 7 bases from V and 0 bases from J, with 9 bases in between. The length of the CDR3 is 13 residues.

Worth noting for this clone: In the same sample, other DNA sequences code for this CDR3. V usage is TRBV10-3 and J usage is TRBJ2-5, with D unresolved. V lost 0 bases and J lost 4, with 6 bases in between. Germline loops: CDR1 ENHRY, CDR2 SYGVKD. CDR3 size: 13 residues. The CDR3 nucleotides are TGTGCCATCAGTGAGTCGGGCTCAGAGACCCAGTACTTC. Translation: CAISESGSETQYF.